The 32 T cell receptor beta chains presented below share a single source sample, sequenced in a study of T-cell memory formation after mild COVID-19. Each CDR3 protein gets one entry after TCRdb re-called the 5' RACE reads with MiXCR. The data hold 150,000 to 200,000 distinct CDR3 sequences, with more than 12% observed a single time. The specimen sequenced was PBMCs or a T cell subset sorted from them (not recorded which). The receptor source for this set is an adult woman who had mild COVID-19 (a few samples of this study predate the infection). Cell type and time point are not known.

This chain connects TRBV12-5 to TRBJ2-5; possible D gene TRBD2, 6 bases. The V and J ends lost 2 bases and 5 bases respectively, with 12 bases between them. Looked up from germline, CDR1 is LGHNT and CDR2 is FRNRAP. CDR3 length: 14 residues. This CDR3 is CASGLSAGRETQYF. Written as DNA, the CDR3 is TGTGCTAGTGGTTTGTCGGCAGGGAGGGAGACCCAGTACTTC.

The chain carries TRBV4-1 and TRBJ1-1; 7 bases match TRBD1. Germline CDR1 is MGHRA and CDR2 is YSYEKL. The CDR3 is 13 amino acids. Losses at the gene ends were 5 bases for V and 6 bases for J; bases not matched to a gene: 6. The DNA for the CDR3 is TGCGCCAGCAGCTTGGCCAGGGGGTCTGAAGCTTTCTTT. This codes for CASSLARGSEAFF.

This clonotype was seen a handful of times. The rearrangement uses TRBV6-2 or TRBV6-3 and TRBJ2-3, with 10 bases aligning to TRBD2. Germline V gene data show CDR1 as MNHEY and CDR2 as SVGEGT. Trimming cost V 4 bases and J 6 bases; bases outside gene matches: 16. The CDR3 runs to 18 residues. CDR3 in DNA: TGTGCCAGCAGTTCGCTCCGACTAGCGGGTCAAATCGTGGATACGCAGTATTTT. Its translation is CASSSLRLAGQIVDTQYF.

This clonotype was detected a few times. The chain recombines TRBV12-3 or TRBV12-4 with TRBJ1-1; 8 bases map to TRBD1. Germline trimming cut 5 bases from V and 4 bases from J; bases unmatched to any gene: 12. CDR3 length equals 16 residues. Here the CDR3 DNA reads TGTGCCAGCAGTGATACAGGACAGGGATTACGCACTGAAGCTTTCTTT. It translates to CASSDTGQGLRTEAFF.

The rearrangement joins TRBV7-3 to TRBJ2-1; the D is unclear. Per the germline V gene, CDR1 is SGHTA and CDR2 is FQGTGA. The length of the CDR3 is 13 residues. Trimming cost V 1 base and J 7 bases, with 8 bases left between them. Here the CDR3 DNA reads TGTGCCAGCAGCTTAATTCCAGCAAATGAGCAGTTCTTC. Protein: CASSLIPANEQFF.

J is TRBJ2-3 and V is TRBV6-2 or TRBV6-3, with D unclear. The V gene lost 4 bases and the J gene lost 2 bases, with 7 bases spanning the gap. Germline assignment: CDR1 MNHEY and CDR2 SVGEGT. The CDR3 totals 13 residues. Written as DNA, the CDR3 is TGTGCCAGCAGTTCGGCTCTCACAGATACGCAGTATTTT. It yields the protein CASSSALTDTQYF.

The V call is TRBV9, the J call TRBJ1-2, with D maybe TRBD1 (5 bases). CDR3 length equals 14 residues. Germline V lookup: CDR1 SGDLS, CDR2 YYNGEE. Trimming removed 0 bases at V and 3 bases at J, with 9 bases between. The CDR3 loop reads CASSVVDSDYGYTF. The CDR3, as DNA: TGTGCCAGCAGCGTAGTCGACAGTGACTATGGCTACACCTTC.

The table lists this clonotype with a few counts. The chain has TRBV6-5 and TRBJ1-5; TRBD1 might be the D (5 bases). CDR1 MNHEY and CDR2 SVGAGI come from the germline V gene. V was shortened by 5 bases and J by 4 bases, with 12 bases between the two germline ends. The CDR3 runs to 14 residues. The CDR3: CASSPRVANQPQHF. The CDR3 DNA reads TGTGCCAGCAGTCCCAGGGTGGCGAATCAGCCCCAGCATTTT.

The V call is TRBV20-1, the J call TRBJ1-1; 8 positions agree with TRBD1. The germline CDR1 and CDR2 sequences are DFQATT and SNEGSKA (reference sequence). Unmatched junction bases numbered 14, after V lost 2 bases and J lost 0 bases. The CDR3 length is 18 residues. As DNA, the CDR3 is TGCAGTGCTAGACTAATCGCCGGGACAGGACGCATGAACACTGAAGCTTTCTTT. The encoded protein is CSARLIAGTGRMNTEAFF.

This clonotype was detected a few times. The chain carries TRBV12-5 and TRBJ2-1; tentative D call: TRBD2 (7 bases). Germline CDR1 and CDR2: LGHNT and FRNRAP. The CDR3 loop spans 15 amino acids. V was clipped by 3 bases and J by 3 bases, with 12 bases between them. This CDR3 reads CASGFQGGDYNEQFF. The CDR3 DNA follows: TGTGCTAGTGGTTTCCAAGGGGGGGACTACAATGAGCAGTTCTTC. Looking up the rest from reference TRBV12-5 and TRBJ2-1 gives the full variable domain: DARVTQTPRHKVTEMGQEVTMRCQPILGHNTVFWYRQTMMQGLELLAYFRNRAPLDDSGMPKDRFSAEMPDATLATLKIQPSEPRDSAVYFCASGFQGGDYNEQFFGPGTRLTVL.

This clonotype was seen a few times. The chain uses TRBV6-5 and TRBJ1-6; D is unclear. V lost 7 bases and J 12 bases, leaving 16 bases between the germline ends. Germline V gene lookup returns CDR1 MNHEY and CDR2 SVGAGI. This CDR3 is built from 13 residues. CDR3: CASTNGLFLPLHF. In DNA, the CDR3 is TGTGCCAGCACTAACGGTCTTTTTCTACCCCTCCACTTT.

The J gene is TRBJ2-7, the V gene TRBV12-5; D gene ambiguous. Looked up from germline, CDR1 is LGHNT and CDR2 is FRNRAP. This CDR3 region has 14 residues. V lost 5 bases and J lost 2, with 13 bases in between. Here the CDR3 reads CASGPSTTTYEQYF. CDR3 nucleotide sequence: TGTGCTAGTGGTCCCTCGACAACGACCTACGAGCAGTACTTC.

This clonotype was seen more than once but under ten times. Germline is not matched at one junction end, which may reflect a read error. J is TRBJ2-2 and V is TRBV27; D possibly corresponds to TRBD1 (6 bases). The length of the CDR3 is 13 residues. In germline, CDR1 is MNHEY, CDR2 SMNVEV (reference sequence). The DNA for the CDR3 is TGTGCCAGCAGCCCGGACAGCCCCGGGAAGCTGTTTTTT. Protein: CASSPDSPGKLFF.

This clonotype turned up a few times. The chain is built from TRBV27 and TRBJ1-1; TRBD1 is a possible D gene (5 bases). Germline V gene sequence: CDR1 MNHEY, CDR2 SMNVEV (reference sequence). Between the trimmed V and J ends, which lost 3 bases and 0 bases, there was a span of 11 bases. This CDR3 is built from 15 residues. The CDR3 bases are TGTGCCAGCAGTTTTATCGGAGGGGTGAACACTGAAGCTTTCTTT. Its protein is CASSFIGGVNTEAFF.

This rearrangement joins TRBV24-1 to TRBJ2-7; 8 bases line up with TRBD1. This CDR3 contains 15 residues. The trim removed 4 bases at V and 5 bases at J, leaving 9 bases unmatched. Germline loops: CDR1 KGHDR, CDR2 SFDVKD. CDR3 loop: CATSDPRTGKDEQYF. For the CDR3, the DNA is TGTGCCACCAGTGACCCGAGGACAGGGAAGGACGAGCAGTACTTC.

The sample holds many counts of this clonotype. The genes are TRBV29-1 and TRBJ2-5; 8 bases match TRBD2. There are 13 residues in the CDR3. Germline lookup yields CDR1 SQVTM and CDR2 ANQGSEA. CDR3 in amino acids: CSTPGGLQETQYF. DNA for the CDR3: TGCAGTACCCCGGGGGGGCTCCAAGAGACCCAGTACTTC.

The chain links TRBV13 to TRBJ2-5; tentative D call: TRBD2 (6 bases). The V gene lost 5 bases and the J gene lost 7 bases, with 14 bases spanning the gap. The germline CDR1 and CDR2 sequences are PRHDT and FYEKMQ (reference sequence). This CDR3 is built from 13 residues. CDR3 region: CASSPEGLGTQYF. The CDR3 DNA reads TGTGCCAGCAGCCCGGAGGGGCTGGGGACCCAGTACTTC. Full variable domain (missing parts from reference TRBV13 and TRBJ2-5): AAGVIQSPRHLIKEKRETATLKCYPIPRHDTVYWYQQGPGQDPQFLISFYEKMQSDKGSIPDRFSAQQFSDYHSELNMSSLELGDSALYFCASSPEGLGTQYFGPGTRLLVL.

This clonotype appeared a few times. The chain joins TRBV12-3 or TRBV12-4 to TRBJ1-5, with TRBD1 as a possible D gene (5 bases). The CDR3 is 14 residues long. The V end lost 4 bases, the J end lost 2 bases, and 9 bases lay between the germline ends. DNA of the CDR3: TGTGCCAGCAGTTCTCAGGGTGGCAATCAGCCCCAGCATTTT. Amino acids: CASSSQGGNQPQHF.

The V call is TRBV4-2, the J call TRBJ1-1; 10 bases agree with TRBD1. Germline CDR1 is LGHNA and CDR2 is YNFKEQ. With 2 bases clipped from V and 2 bases from J, the junction kept 14 bases outside the gene matches. The CDR3 is 19 residues long. CDR3 residues: CASSQRGTAGTGANTEAFF. In DNA, the CDR3 is TGTGCCAGCAGCCAAAGGGGAACCGCCGGGACAGGGGCCAACACTGAAGCTTTCTTT.

This clonotype was seen only a few times. The rearrangement links TRBV5-6 to TRBJ2-5; no reliable D call. CDR3 length: 13 residues. Trimming shortened V by 0 bases and J by 5 bases, and 8 bases separated the two germline ends. Germline-derived CDR1 and CDR2 are SGHDT and YYEEEE. CDR3 nucleotides: TGTGCCAGCAGCTTGGAGGTCCCGGAGACCCAGTACTTC. Translation gives CASSLEVPETQYF.

The V gene is TRBV12-3 or TRBV12-4, the J gene TRBJ2-7, with TRBD1 identical over 8 bases. V dropped 3 bases and J dropped 2; count of bases not matched to a gene: 6. CDR3 length: 15 amino acids. CDR3 nucleotides: TGTGCCAGCAGTTTTGAGACAGGGGTGACCTACGAGCAGTACTTC. Translation: CASSFETGVTYEQYF.

This chain connects TRBV4-1 to TRBJ2-1; D may be TRBD1 (5 bases). Trimming pared 0 bases from V and 2 bases from J, leaving 11 bases between. The CDR3 runs 16 residues. The V gene's germline CDR1 is MGHRA and CDR2 YSYEKL. CDR3 region: CASSQDVGPTYNEQFF. The CDR3 bases are TGCGCCAGCAGCCAAGATGTGGGGCCGACCTACAATGAGCAGTTCTTC.

Many counts were recorded for this clonotype. The chain combines TRBV24-1 with TRBJ2-7; D is uncertain. Germline V gives CDR1 KGHDR, CDR2 SFDVKD. Trimming removed 3 bases from V and 3 bases from J, with 8 bases in between. The CDR3 has 13 residues. As DNA, the CDR3 is TGTGCCACCAGTGATAACTTGAGCTACGAGCAGTACTTC. Translation: CATSDNLSYEQYF.

This clonotype turned up a few times. CDR3 bases: TGCGCCAGCAGCCTTCCAGGGGGCGATTATAATTCACCCCTCCACTTT. This gives the protein CASSLPGGDYNSPLHF. This chain uses TRBV4-1 with TRBJ1-6; 8 nucleotides line up with TRBD1. V lost 4 bases, J lost 4 bases, and 6 bases stayed unmatched. Germline V lookup: CDR1 MGHRA, CDR2 YSYEKL. CDR3 size: 16 residues.

The J gene is TRBJ2-1, the V gene TRBV9; TRBD2 matches at 12 bases. Trimming removed 3 bases from V and 4 bases from J; junction bases left unmatched: 5. The CDR3 loop spans 16 amino acids. The V gene's germline CDR1 is SGDLS and CDR2 YYNGEE. In DNA, the CDR3 is TGTGCCAGCAGCGCGACTAGCGGGAGTTCGTACAATGAGCAGTTCTTC. The encoded protein is CASSATSGSSYNEQFF.

J is TRBJ2-5 and V is TRBV12-3 or TRBV12-4, with D uncertain. The V end was cut by 3 bases, the J end by 4 bases, with 9 bases between. This CDR3 comprises 13 residues. CDR3 in DNA: TGTGCCAGCAGTTTTCCCTCGGGAGAGACCCAGTACTTC. Protein sequence: CASSFPSGETQYF.

In this sample, this clonotype turned up a few times. This sequence joins TRBV4-3 and TRBJ2-1; unclear D gene. Trimming pared 1 base from V and 3 bases from J, leaving 10 bases between. The CDR3 has 15 residues. Germline values: CDR1 LGHNA, CDR2 YSLEER. CDR3 sequence: CASSQGIGFYNEQFF. CDR3 in DNA: TGCGCCAGCAGCCAAGGAATCGGCTTCTACAATGAGCAGTTCTTC.

The V gene is TRBV5-1, the J gene TRBJ1-2; 9 bases match TRBD1. V lost 3 bases, J lost 6 bases, and 9 bases stayed unmatched. CDR3 length: 15 residues. Germline V gene sequence: CDR1 SGHRS, CDR2 YFSETQ. CDR3 DNA: TGCGCCAGCAGCTCATCCGGGACAGGGATGGATGGCTACACCTTC. Its translation is CASSSSGTGMDGYTF.

The chain joins TRBV5-1 to TRBJ1-6, with D possibly matching TRBD1 (5 bases). CDR3 size: 16 residues. Trimming cost V 4 bases and J 9 bases, with 20 bases left between them. The germline V gene encodes CDR1 SGHRS and CDR2 YFSETQ. CDR3 protein: CASSQTTVPSGSPLHF. In nucleotides, the CDR3 is TGCGCCAGCAGCCAGACGACAGTCCCGAGCGGTTCACCCCTCCACTTT.

The chain employs TRBV6-5 and TRBJ2-1, with a possible D match to TRBD2 (5 bases). From germline, CDR1 is MNHEY and CDR2 SVGAGI. The CDR3 totals 16 residues. Trimming left V 1 base short and J 0 bases short, with 10 bases between. CDR3 DNA: TGTGCCAGCAGTTACTTAGGAGGAAGCTCCTACAATGAGCAGTTCTTC. The encoded protein is CASSYLGGSSYNEQFF.

This clonotype was seen a single time. The chain carries TRBV3-1 and TRBJ2-4; no clear D. Germline CDR1 is LGHDT and CDR2 is YNNKEL (reference sequence). This CDR3 has 14 amino acids. Trimming cost V 0 bases and J 4 bases, with 7 bases left between them. The CDR3 region has the DNA TGTGCCAGCAGCCAAGAGGGCAGGAAAAACATTCAGTACTTC. Protein product: CASSQEGRKNIQYF.

The chain couples TRBV20-1 to TRBJ2-3, with TRBD2 matching 8 bases. Germline assignment: CDR1 DFQATT and CDR2 SNEGSKA (reference sequence). V lost 0 bases and J lost 5; bases outside the gene matches: 7. This CDR3 contains 15 residues. CDR3 sequence: CSARDRSGGRDTQYF. CDR3 DNA sequence: TGCAGTGCTAGAGATCGGAGCGGGGGTAGAGATACGCAGTATTTT.